This T cell receptor (beta chain) was identified during a study of cytomegalovirus exposure and HLA in healthy donors. The study, taken as a whole, reports: Reports indicated that the classifier achieved high specificity and sensitivity in diagnosing cytomegalovirus status. A later analysis linked a missense variant in DCLRE1C to the trimming of TCR beta V and J genes.

As for this clone: Its antigen is not identified.

PCR used 60 Vbeta primers and 13 Jbeta primers. Profiled with immunoSEQ multiplex PCR; TCRdb holds only in-frame clones, not every one. The top ten clones hold 4.9% of a sample with 150,000 to 200,000 clones, roughly 80% of them seen once. Germline loops: CDR1 MNHNS, CDR2 SASEGT. V gave up 9 bases and J gave up 6 bases, with 8 bases separating them. The CDR3 contains 10 residues. The gene calls are TRBV6-1 and TRBJ1-1; unclear D gene. Sequenced material: PBMCs. The sequence came from a male donor in good health and CMV-seronegative. As DNA, the CDR3 is TGTGCCAGTCGGAGCTCTGAAGCTTTCTTT. Amino acids: CASRSSEAFF.